The 2 T cell receptor beta chains presented below share a single source sample, sequenced in a study of cytomegalovirus exposure and HLA in healthy donors. PCR used 60 Vbeta primers and 13 Jbeta primers. Produced via immunoSEQ multiplex PCR; TCRdb's table is partial and in-frame only. The profile shows around 150,000 clones, roughly a tenth of them singletons. Sequencing was done on a sample of PBMCs. These receptor sequences come from a male donor in good health and CMV-seronegative.

The chain is built from TRBV19 and TRBJ2-2, with no clear D. The CDR3 length is 14 residues. Trimming removed 2 bases from V and 1 base from J, with 5 bases in between. In germline, CDR1 is LNHDA, CDR2 SQIVND (reference sequence). The CDR3: CASSIIRNTGELFF. The CDR3 DNA follows: TGTGCCAGTAGTATAATTCGGAACACCGGGGAGCTGTTTTTT.

V usage is TRBV5-8 and J usage is TRBJ2-5; 8 bases fit TRBD1. Judging by the DNA end, TRBJ2-7 fits better; the J call may be wrong. The germline V gene has CDR1 SGHTS and CDR2 YDEGEE. The CDR3 has 12 amino acids. The CDR3: CASTHRGDEQYF. The CDR3 DNA reads TGTGCCAGCACCCACAGGGGGGACGAGCAGTACTTC.